These 8 T cell receptor beta chains came from one sample sequenced in a study of cytomegalovirus exposure and HLA in healthy donors. Primers: 60 Vbeta forward and 13 Jbeta reverse. Clones were sequenced by immunoSEQ multiplex PCR, and TCRdb holds only the in-frame ones, with some missing. The sample has roughly 100,000 clones, about 77% seen once. Material for sequencing was PBMCs. Receptors originate from a woman under 30 in good health and CMV-seropositive.

The V and J genes are TRBV19 and TRBJ1-2; D is undetermined. The CDR3 extends over 14 amino acids. Germline assignment: CDR1 LNHDA and CDR2 SQIVND (reference sequence). Trimming shortened V by 6 bases and J by 6 bases, and 17 bases separated the two germline ends. CDR3 sequence: CASRPGVEGHGYTF. CDR3 nucleotide sequence: TGTGCCAGTAGACCGGGAGTGGAAGGCCATGGCTACACCTTC.

The genes are TRBV6-1 and TRBJ1-5, with 9 bases matching TRBD1. The germline V gene encodes CDR1 MNHNS and CDR2 SASEGT. V was pared by 2 bases and J by 4 bases, with 3 bases of the junction left unmatched. CDR3 length: 15 amino acids. CDR3 amino acids: CASSERTGANQPQHF. The CDR3 DNA sequence: TGTGCCAGCAGTGAAAGGACAGGGGCAAATCAGCCCCAGCATTTT.

For this clone: Relative to the germline gene, one junction end is altered; a read error may explain this. This chain's CDR3 is CASSFGTGQVTF. CDR3 nucleotides: TGTGCCAGCAGTTTTGGGACGGGACAGGTAACATTT. The chain has TRBV28 and TRBJ1-5, with TRBD1 identical over 8 bases. The CDR3 runs to 12 residues. The germline CDR1 and CDR2 sequences are MDHEN and SYDVKM.

The rearrangement links TRBV20-1 to TRBJ2-7, with a weak D call TRBD1 (5 bases). Trimming took 0 bases from V and 11 from J, leaving 11 bases between them. The CDR3 totals 11 residues. Germline CDR1 reads DFQATT; CDR2 reads SNEGSKA (reference sequence). The CDR3 protein is CSAREGPLKYF. CDR3 nucleotide sequence: TGCAGTGCTAGAGAGGGGCCCCTCAAGTACTTC.

This sequence joins TRBV2 and TRBJ1-4; no definite D call. Germline lookup yields CDR1 SNHLY and CDR2 FYNNEI. CDR3 length: 13 amino acids. The V gene lost 7 bases and the J gene lost 7 bases, with 13 bases spanning the gap. The CDR3 spells CASIRERGEKLFF. CDR3 DNA sequence: TGTGCCAGCATCCGGGAACGGGGTGAAAAACTGTTTTTT.

This clone was observed once. This chain connects TRBV7-8 to TRBJ2-1, with D unclear. Trimming stripped 2 bases from V and 3 bases from J, with 8 bases between. The CDR3 is 14 amino acids. Germline V lookup: CDR1 SGHVS, CDR2 FQNEAQ. The CDR3 reads CASSLSRDYNEQFF. The CDR3 bases are TGTGCCAGCAGCTTATCTAGAGACTACAATGAGCAGTTCTTC.

The V and J genes are TRBV6-5 and TRBJ1-5, with D tentatively TRBD1 (6 bases). V gave up 6 bases and J gave up 0 bases, with 12 bases separating them. Germline V gives CDR1 MNHEY, CDR2 SVGAGI. The CDR3 contains 15 residues. The CDR3 coding sequence is TGTGCCAGCAGGGAACAGGGAAATAGCAATCAGCCCCAGCATTTT. This gives the protein CASREQGNSNQPQHF.

V and J are TRBV7-9 and TRBJ2-1; TRBD2 matches 13 bases. J gave up 8 bases and V 5 bases, and 9 bases lay outside the gene matches. Germline V lookup: CDR1 SEHNR, CDR2 FQNEAQ (reference sequence). The CDR3 extends over 16 amino acids. In nucleotides, the CDR3 is TGTGCCAGCAGCGCCGGGACTAGCGGGAAGGCACATGAGCAGTTCTTC. Its translation: CASSAGTSGKAHEQFF.